This paragraph covers one TCR beta chain sequence. The entry originates in a study of CD8+ T cells in alopecia areata. In each case, RNA was isolated and then reverse transcribed into cDNA as the sequencing template. Some clones are missing from TCRdb's copy, which holds only in-frame ones; the method was immunoSEQ multiplex PCR. The data show some 170,000 clones, 50% to 70% seen once. Losses at the gene ends were 6 bases for V and 2 bases for J; bases not matched to a gene: 4. There are 15 residues in the CDR3. CDR1 LNHDA and CDR2 SQIVND come from the germline V gene (reference sequence). The rearrangement joins TRBV19 to TRBJ2-2, with 9 bases aligning to TRBD2. The sequenced sample was CD4+ T cells sorted from blood, obtained at week 0. This TCR was sampled from a human donor with alopecia areata. Here the CDR3 DNA reads TGTGCCAGTAGCCCTAGCGGGGTAAACACCGGGGAGCTGTTTTTT. It specifies CASSPSGVNTGELFF. Looking up the rest from reference TRBV19 and TRBJ2-2 gives the full variable domain: DGGITQSPKYLFRKEGQNVTLSCEQNLNHDAMYWYRQDPGQGLRLIYYSQIVNDFQKGDIAEGYSVSREKKESFPLTVTSAQKNPTAFYLCASSPSGVNTGELFFGEGSRLTVL.